A selection of T cell receptor beta chains follows, all from one sample in a study of T cell responses to AZD1222 COVID-19 vaccine. Generated by immunoSEQ multiplex PCR, the TCRdb table keeps only in-frame clones and is missing some. The sample carries 170,000 or so clones, 90% recorded once. Specimen: peripheral blood, collected on day 0 of AZD1222 vaccination. The receptors shown here come from an adult in good health. CDR3s include the opening cysteine and the closing phenylalanine or tryptophan. Each record gives: V gene, CDR3 protein.

>TRBV6-5
CASSYSKGSGYTF
>TRBV19
CASSILPDRGPPPLHF
>TRBV5-1
CASSTRGGPGELFF
>TRBV11-2
CASRGQGSTEAFF
>TRBV4-3
CASSQDGSYGYTF
>TRBV6-5
CASRSGGTEQFF
>TRBV5-1
CASSLDPNTEAFF
>TRBV6-5
CASNLWGPAETQYF
>TRBV5-1
CASSLSITGGKLGGYTF
>TRBV25-1
CASSLAGGTDTQYF
>TRBV24-1
CATSDFGSGVTDTQYF
>TRBV7-6
CASSSGRTGSYEQYF
>TRBV28
CASIPLAANYGYTF
>TRBV6-2/TRBV6-3
CASSDRDTGELFF
>TRBV2
CASSEEQRWGKLFF